These T cell receptor beta chains were read from a single sample in a study of cytomegalovirus exposure and HLA in healthy donors. The data were produced by immunoSEQ multiplex PCR, yet TCRdb's version contains in-frame clones alone and is incomplete. This table has 55,000 to 70,000 clones, 86% appearing once. Sequenced input: PBMCs. Every receptor here comes from a woman aged 25-40 years in good health and CMV-seronegative. CDR3s include the opening cysteine and the closing phenylalanine or tryptophan. The order of the fields is V gene, CDR3 length, CDR3 protein.

TRBV7-3 | 15 | CASSLTSGLPYEQYF
TRBV5-1 | 13 | CASSLGENYGYTF
TRBV5-1 | 14 | CASSIGTSGRKLFF
TRBV7-2 | 17 | CASSLSPTSGSTDTQYF
TRBV10-3 | 14 | CAISESGTAYGYTF
TRBV4-1 | 17 | CASSQVPGQGANTEAFF
TRBV2 | 15 | CASYGQGGDRNTIYF
TRBV4-3 | 13 | CASSQGSGYEQYF
TRBV5-1 | 15 | CASSLGTGTGNEQFF
TRBV5-4 | 13 | CASRDRYQETQYF
TRBV4-1 | 18 | CASSPDHPRGRGTDTQYF
TRBV28 | 13 | CASRGGGATEAFF
TRBV30 | 14 | CAWSVVQSNQPQHF
TRBV7-9 | 14 | CASSFQGAGEKLFF
TRBV27 | 14 | CASRTGTHTGELFF
TRBV10-3 | 16 | CAIGILLAGMRSEQFF
TRBV19 | 14 | CASSINGGPETQYF